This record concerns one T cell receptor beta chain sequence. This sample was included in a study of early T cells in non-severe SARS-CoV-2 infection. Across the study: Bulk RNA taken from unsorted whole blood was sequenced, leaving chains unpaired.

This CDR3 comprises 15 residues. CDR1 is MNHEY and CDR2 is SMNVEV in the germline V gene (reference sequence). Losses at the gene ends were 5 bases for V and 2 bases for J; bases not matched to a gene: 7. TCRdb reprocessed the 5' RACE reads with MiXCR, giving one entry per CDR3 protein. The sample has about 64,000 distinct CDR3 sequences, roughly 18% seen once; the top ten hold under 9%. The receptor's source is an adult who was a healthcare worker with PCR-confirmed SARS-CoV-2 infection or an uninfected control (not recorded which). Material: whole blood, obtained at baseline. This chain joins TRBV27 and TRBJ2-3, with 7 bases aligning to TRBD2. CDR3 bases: TGTGCCAGCAGTCCAATAAGCGGGACCACAGATACGCAGTATTTT. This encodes CASSPISGTTDTQYF.